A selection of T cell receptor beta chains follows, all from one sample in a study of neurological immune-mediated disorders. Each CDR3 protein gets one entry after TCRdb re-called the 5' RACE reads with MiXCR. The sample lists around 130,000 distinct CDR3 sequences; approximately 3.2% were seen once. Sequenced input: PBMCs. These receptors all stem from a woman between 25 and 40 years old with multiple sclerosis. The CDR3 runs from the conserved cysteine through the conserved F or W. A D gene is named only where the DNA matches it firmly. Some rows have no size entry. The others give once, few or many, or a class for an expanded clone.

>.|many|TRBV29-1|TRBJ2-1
TGCAGCGTTGAAGACCCCGGGACTGGCGCCTACAATGAGCAGTTCTTC
CSVEDPGTGAYNEQFF
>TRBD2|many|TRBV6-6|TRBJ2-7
TGTGCCAGCAGTTGGGGACTAGCGGGAGGCGACGAGCAGTACTTC
CASSWGLAGGDEQYF
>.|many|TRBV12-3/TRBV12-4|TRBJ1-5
TGTGCCAGCAGTTTTGGGGGGGTCCATCAGCCCCAGCATTTT
CASSFGGVHQPQHF
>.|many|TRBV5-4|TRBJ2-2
TGTGCCAGCAGCTGGGGCGGAACCGGGGAGCTGTTTTTT
CASSWGGTGELFF
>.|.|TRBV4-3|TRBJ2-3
TGCGCCAGCAGCCCGAAGGGGGGGGTCACGCAGTATTTT
CASSPKGGVTQYF
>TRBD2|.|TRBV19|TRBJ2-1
TGTGCCAGTAGTATGGCAGCGGGAGGGTCCAATGAGCAGTTCTTC
CASSMAAGGSNEQFF
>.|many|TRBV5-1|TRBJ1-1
TGCGCCAGCAGCTTGGCGGAGGGGGTTGGTACTGAAGCTTTCTTT
CASSLAEGVGTEAFF
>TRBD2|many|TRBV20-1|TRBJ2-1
TGCAGTGCTGGAGATAGCGGGAGGGCCGGCGATGAGCAGTTCTTC
CSAGDSGRAGDEQFF
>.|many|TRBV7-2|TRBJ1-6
TGTGCCAGCTCCCACCTCACCCGAACAGGGTTCTATTCACCCCTCCACTTT
CASSHLTRTGFYSPLHF
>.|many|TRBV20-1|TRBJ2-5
TGCAGTGCTAGGACAGTCCAAGAGACCCAGTACTTC
CSARTVQETQYF
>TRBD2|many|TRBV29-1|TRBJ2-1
TGCAGCGTTGAAGCGCGCAGGGTTATTGCTAGCGGGAGTATCGATGAGCAGTTCTTC
CSVEARRVIASGSIDEQFF
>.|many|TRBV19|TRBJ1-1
TGTGCCAGTAGTGTTCCGGGACCCACTAACGGTGAAGCTTTCTTT
CASSVPGPTNGEAFF
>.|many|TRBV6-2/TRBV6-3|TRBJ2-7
TGTGCCAGCAGTTTCGGTCCCCGGAGCTCCTACGAGCAGTACTTC
CASSFGPRSSYEQYF
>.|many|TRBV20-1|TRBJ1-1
TGCAGTCTAGTCGCCCCGGGACGGGGGAACACTGAAGCTTTCTTT
CSLVAPGRGNTEAFF
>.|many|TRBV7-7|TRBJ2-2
TGTGCCAGCAGCTTAGGAGGGGAGCCCGGGGAGCTGTTTTTT
CASSLGGEPGELFF
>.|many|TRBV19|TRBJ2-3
TGTGCCAGTTCTCCCGGGACGGGCACAGATACGCAGTATTTT
CASSPGTGTDTQYF